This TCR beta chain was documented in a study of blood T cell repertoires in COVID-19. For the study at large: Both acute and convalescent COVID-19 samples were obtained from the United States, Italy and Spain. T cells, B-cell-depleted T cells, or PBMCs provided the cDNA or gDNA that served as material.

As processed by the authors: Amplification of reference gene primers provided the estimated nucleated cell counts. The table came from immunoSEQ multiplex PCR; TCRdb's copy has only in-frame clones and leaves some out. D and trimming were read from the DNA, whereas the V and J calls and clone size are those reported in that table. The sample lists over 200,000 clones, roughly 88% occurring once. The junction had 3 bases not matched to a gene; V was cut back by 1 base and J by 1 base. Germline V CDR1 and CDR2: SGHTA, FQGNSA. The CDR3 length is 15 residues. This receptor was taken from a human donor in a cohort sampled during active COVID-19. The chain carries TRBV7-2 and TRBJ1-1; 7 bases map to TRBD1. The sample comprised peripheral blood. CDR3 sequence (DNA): TGTGCCAGCAGCTTAGTGGCAGGGGGGAACACTGAAGCTTTCTTT. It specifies CASSLVAGGNTEAFF.